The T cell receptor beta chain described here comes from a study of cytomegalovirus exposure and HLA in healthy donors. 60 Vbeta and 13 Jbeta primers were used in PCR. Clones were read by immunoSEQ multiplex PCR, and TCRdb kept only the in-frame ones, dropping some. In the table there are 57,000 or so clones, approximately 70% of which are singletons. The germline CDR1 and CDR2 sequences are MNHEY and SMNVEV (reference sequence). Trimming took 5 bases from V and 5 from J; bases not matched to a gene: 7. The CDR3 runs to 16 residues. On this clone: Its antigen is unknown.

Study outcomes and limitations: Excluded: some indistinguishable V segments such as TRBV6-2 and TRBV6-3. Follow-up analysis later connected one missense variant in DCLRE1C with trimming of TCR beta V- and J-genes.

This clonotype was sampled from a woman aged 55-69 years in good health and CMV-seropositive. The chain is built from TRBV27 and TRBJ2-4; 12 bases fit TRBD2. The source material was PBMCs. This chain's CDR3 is CASSTFLAGGENIQYF. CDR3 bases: TGTGCCAGCAGTACCTTTCTAGCGGGGGGGGAAAACATTCAGTACTTC.